The next 32 T cell receptor beta chains were all read from a single sample in a study of T cell repertoires in cytomegalovirus infection. A single record per CDR3 protein comes from TCRdb applying MiXCR to the reads. The repertoire holds under 800,000 distinct CDR3 sequences, with 24% as singletons. The sequencing input was CD8+ T cells from PBMCs. The receptors shown here come from a human donor in good health (CMV status not recorded). Some clones in this sample may be carry-over from other donors' samples.

This clonotype was found a few times. V is TRBV10-3 and J is TRBJ2-7; no reliable D call. Germline V lookup: CDR1 ENHRY, CDR2 SYGVKD. The CDR3 has 14 amino acids. V was cut by 7 bases and J by 3 bases, with 16 bases left in between. The CDR3 sequence is CAIKPLERSYEQYF. In nucleotides, the CDR3 is TGTGCCATCAAGCCTCTCGAAAGGAGCTACGAGCAGTACTTC.

In this sample, this clonotype turned up a few times. V gene TRBV7-9 combines with J gene TRBJ2-1; TRBD1 matches at 8 bases. V dropped 4 bases and J dropped 9; count of bases not matched to a gene: 11. The CDR3 sequence is 15 residues long. From germline, CDR1 is SEHNR and CDR2 FQNEAQ (reference sequence). DNA for the CDR3: TGTGCCAGCAGCTATACCCGGACAGGGCCGGGTGAGCAGTTCTTC. This gives the protein CASSYTRTGPGEQFF. Variable domain in full (rest from reference TRBV7-9 and TRBJ2-1): DTGVSQNPRHKITKRGQNVTFRCDPISEHNRLYWYRQTLGQGPEFLTYFQNEAQLEKSRLLSDRFSAERPKGSFSTLEIQRTEQGDSAMYLCASSYTRTGPGEQFFGPGTRLTVL.

This clonotype has a handful of counts. The chain recombines TRBV25-1 with TRBJ1-1; D remains unclear. CDR1 is MGHDK and CDR2 is SYGVNS in the germline V gene. The CDR3 is 13 amino acids. V shed 4 bases and J shed 8 bases, with 14 bases lying between them. The CDR3 reads CASSVGGKGEAFF. The DNA of the CDR3 is TGTGCCAGCAGTGTAGGTGGAAAAGGCGAAGCTTTCTTT.

This clonotype was found a few times. The chain joins TRBV20-1 to TRBJ2-3; D call uncertain. V dropped 2 bases and J dropped 3 bases, with 12 bases sitting between them. Germline V gene lookup returns CDR1 DFQATT and CDR2 SNEGSKA (reference sequence). CDR3 length: 14 amino acids. The CDR3 DNA reads TGCAGTGCTAGACCGGCTGGTTGGACAGATACGCAGTATTTT. As protein: CSARPAGWTDTQYF.

This clonotype was recorded at least ten times. Written as DNA, the CDR3 is TGCAGCGTTGAGTGGGATTACAGGGGACGTGCCGGGGAGCTGTTTTTT. Its protein is CSVEWDYRGRAGELFF. The chain links TRBV29-1 to TRBJ2-2, with 7 positions matching TRBD1. The ends lost 3 bases at V and 6 bases at J; junction bases unmatched: 13. The CDR3 extends over 16 amino acids. Germline V gene lookup returns CDR1 SQVTM and CDR2 ANQGSEA.

The rearrangement uses TRBV10-3 and TRBJ2-1; no clear D gene. The V and J ends lost 7 bases and 1 base respectively, with 11 bases between them. The CDR3 is made up of 14 amino acids. Germline V gene data show CDR1 as ENHRY and CDR2 as SYGVKD. The CDR3 reads CAITLADSYNEQFF. CDR3 coding DNA: TGTGCCATCACACTCGCTGATTCCTACAATGAGCAGTTCTTC.

This clonotype was counted ten times or more. V gene TRBV7-6 combines with J gene TRBJ2-1; D may be TRBD2 (6 bases). This CDR3 has 14 amino acids. Per the germline V gene, CDR1 is SGHVS and CDR2 is FNYEAQ. V was shortened by 0 bases and J by 5 bases, with 8 bases between the two germline ends. CDR3 sequence reads: CASSLAGRNNEQFF. The DNA of the CDR3 is TGTGCCAGCAGCTTAGCTGGGAGGAACAATGAGCAGTTCTTC.

Only one count was recorded for this clonotype. The V call is TRBV6-4, the J call TRBJ1-6; 12 positions match TRBD1. The CDR3 consists of 15 residues. Germline lookup yields CDR1 MRHNA and CDR2 SNTAGT. V gave up 6 bases and J gave up 10 bases; unmatched junction bases: 7. CDR3 region: CASSQSGTGGSPLHF. For the CDR3, the DNA is TGTGCCAGCAGCCAATCCGGGACAGGGGGCTCACCCCTCCACTTT.

CDR3 in DNA: TGTGCCAGCACCCGGGACTCCTATTTCGATACGCAGTATTTT. Protein sequence: CASTRDSYFDTQYF. The chain carries TRBV6-5 and TRBJ2-3; D might be TRBD2 (6 bases). Trimming stripped 7 bases from V and 6 bases from J, with 17 bases between. The length of the CDR3 is 14 residues. CDR1 is MNHEY and CDR2 is SVGAGI in the germline V gene.

This clonotype was found a few times. This chain uses TRBV4-2 with TRBJ2-1; 13 positions match TRBD2. Germline-derived CDR1 and CDR2 are LGHNA and YNFKEQ. Trimming cost V 4 bases and J 2 bases; bases outside gene matches: 5. This CDR3 contains 17 residues. The CDR3 reads CASSRGTSGVPYNEQFF. The CDR3 coding sequence is TGTGCCAGCAGCCGCGGGACTAGCGGGGTACCCTACAATGAGCAGTTCTTC.

This clonotype was detected many times. CDR3 amino acids: CASSPRGSGGPGSYNEQFF. CDR3 DNA: TGTGCCAGCAGCCCCCGGGGTAGCGGGGGGCCCGGATCCTACAATGAGCAGTTCTTC. The rearrangement links TRBV7-8 to TRBJ2-1, with TRBD2 identical over 10 bases. The ends lost 5 bases at V and 1 base at J; junction bases unmatched: 14. CDR3 size: 19 residues. The germline gives CDR1 SGHVS, CDR2 FQNEAQ.

This sequence joins TRBV5-4 and TRBJ1-2; 7 bases are a match to TRBD1. The germline V gene encodes CDR1 SGHNT and CDR2 YYREEE (reference sequence). CDR3 length: 13 amino acids. V lost 2 bases to trimming and J lost 14 bases; unmatched junction nucleotides: 12. Here the CDR3 DNA reads TGTGCCAGCAGCTTTTCTGTTCGAGGGGGCAATACCTTC. Translating it yields CASSFSVRGGNTF.

This clonotype showed up many times. V and J are TRBV7-2 and TRBJ1-4; 11 nucleotides match TRBD1. The CDR3 is 15 amino acids. Looked up from germline, CDR1 is SGHTA and CDR2 is FQGNSA. Trimming took 6 bases from V and 11 from J; bases not matched to a gene: 11. CDR3 DNA sequence: TGTGCCAGCAGTTGGACCGGGACAGGGGGAGAGAAACTGTTTTTT. This gives the protein CASSWTGTGGEKLFF.

The chain is built from TRBV29-1 and TRBJ2-3, with D unresolved. The CDR3 length is 12 residues. V was cut by 3 bases and J by 3 bases, with 7 bases left in between. Germline assignment: CDR1 SQVTM and CDR2 ANQGSEA. CDR3 protein: CSVELGTDTQYF. CDR3 DNA sequence: TGCAGCGTTGAGCTCGGAACAGATACGCAGTATTTT.

The chain is built from TRBV14 and TRBJ2-1; TRBD2 matches 9 bases. The CDR3 totals 17 residues. Germline loops: CDR1 SGHDN, CDR2 FVKESK. V shed 0 bases, J shed 4 bases, and the junction held 7 bases outside the gene matches. DNA of the CDR3: TGTGCCAGCAGCCAAGAAGATGGCGGGGGGGCATACAATGAGCAGTTCTTC. Its translation: CASSQEDGGGAYNEQFF.

About this clonotype: One end of the junction varies from germline; a read error may be responsible. CDR3 sequence reads: CVSSQSGGHPQETQYF. Written as DNA, the CDR3 is TGTGTCAGCAGCCAAAGCGGGGGCCACCCCCAAGAGACCCAGTACTTC. The chain is built from TRBV12-3 or TRBV12-4 and TRBJ2-5; 8 nucleotides align to TRBD2. The CDR3 spans 16 residues.

The rearrangement joins TRBV27 to TRBJ1-1, with D possibly being TRBD1 (5 bases). V gave up 5 bases and J gave up 4 bases, with 20 bases separating them. Germline values: CDR1 MNHEY, CDR2 SMNVEV (reference sequence). The CDR3 is made up of 16 amino acids. This CDR3 reads CASSPPYGDLGTEAFF. The CDR3 region has the DNA TGTGCCAGCAGTCCACCCTATGGGGACCTAGGCACTGAAGCTTTCTTT.

Comments on this clonotype: Sequence at one end of the junction differs from germline and may be a read error. The chain employs TRBV28 and TRBJ2-3, with D perhaps matching TRBD1 or TRBD2 (5 bases each). CDR3 length equals 14 residues. CDR1 is MDHEN and CDR2 is SYDVKM in the germline V gene. The CDR3 DNA follows: TGCGCCGGGGCCTTAGCGCGCAGCACAGATACGCAGTATTTT. This codes for CAGALARSTDTQYF.

This clonotype was recorded a few times. The rearrangement joins TRBV29-1 to TRBJ1-1; no firm D call. Germline V gene data show CDR1 as SQVTM and CDR2 as ANQGSEA. The CDR3 spans 13 residues. Between the trimmed V and J ends, which lost 1 base and 2 bases, there was a span of 8 bases. This chain's CDR3 is CSVEGGSNTEAFF. Written as DNA, the CDR3 is TGCAGCGTTGAAGGCGGCAGCAACACTGAAGCTTTCTTT. The whole variable domain, remainder taken from reference TRBV29-1 and TRBJ1-1, is SAVISQKPSRDICQRGTSLTIQCQVDSQVTMMFWYRQQPGQSLTLIATANQGSEATYESGFVIDKFPISRPNLTFSTLTVSNMSPEDSSIYLCSVEGGSNTEAFFGQGTRLTVV.

This clonotype was counted a few times. The chain is built from TRBV28 and TRBJ1-5, with a possible D match to TRBD1 (5 bases). Deletions cut 4 bases from V and 8 bases from J, with 12 bases between. Germline V gene data show CDR1 as MDHEN and CDR2 as SYDVKM. This CDR3 is built from 13 residues. CDR3 in DNA: TGTGCCAGCAGTTACGGGACTCTTGAGCCCCAGCATTTT. Amino acid sequence: CASSYGTLEPQHF. The complete variable domain, with remaining parts taken from reference TRBV28 and TRBJ1-5, reads DVKVTQSSRYLVKRTGEKVFLECVQDMDHENMFWYRQDPGLGLRLIYFSYDVKMKEKGDIPEGYSVSREKKERFSLILESASTNQTSMYLCASSYGTLEPQHFGDGTRLSIL.

This clonotype was seen more than once but under ten times. The V and J genes are TRBV12-3 or TRBV12-4 and TRBJ1-1; unclear D gene. The CDR3 length is 13 residues. V gave up 3 bases and J gave up 4 bases, with 9 bases separating them. CDR3 sequence: CASSLEPGTEAFF. The CDR3 DNA sequence: TGTGCCAGCAGTTTGGAGCCTGGCACTGAAGCTTTCTTT.

This clonotype came up a few times. The V gene is TRBV28, the J gene TRBJ2-3; D assignment may be TRBD1 or TRBD2 (5 bases each). Trimming removed 3 bases at V and 6 bases at J, with 13 bases between. Germline V gene lookup returns CDR1 MDHEN and CDR2 SYDVKM. The CDR3 sequence is 14 residues long. The CDR3 region has the DNA TGTGCCAGCAGTTTTGGGGGTTCAGGGGATACGCAGTATTTT. This gives the protein CASSFGGSGDTQYF.

The rearrangement links TRBV28 to TRBJ2-2; possible D gene TRBD2, 6 bases. Germline loops: CDR1 MDHEN, CDR2 SYDVKM. The length of the CDR3 is 15 residues. Trimming took off 4 bases at V and 4 bases at J, with 13 bases between the two ends. The CDR3: CASSSWTKGTGELFF. For the CDR3, the DNA is TGTGCCAGCAGTTCCTGGACTAAAGGCACCGGGGAGCTGTTTTTT.

This clonotype has only a few counts. The chain carries TRBV20-1 and TRBJ1-5; no reliable D call. Trimming left V 3 bases short and J 1 base short, with 19 bases between. CDR3 size: 17 residues. Germline V gene lookup returns CDR1 DFQATT and CDR2 SNEGSKA (reference sequence). The CDR3 bases are TGCAGTGCTAGGGGAACCGGCCTCCAGGAGAGCAATCAGCCCCAGCATTTT. Its translation is CSARGTGLQESNQPQHF.

This clonotype was observed many times. This rearrangement joins TRBV7-9 to TRBJ2-3; TRBD2 is a possible D gene (6 bases). The CDR3 sequence is 16 residues long. The germline gives CDR1 SEHNR, CDR2 FQNEAQ (reference sequence). V lost 6 bases and J 0 bases, leaving 16 bases between the germline ends. As DNA, the CDR3 is TGTGCCAGCAGTCCCGTAGCGGCAACTAGCACAGATACGCAGTATTTT. This codes for CASSPVAATSTDTQYF.

This chain joins TRBV6-2 or TRBV6-3 and TRBJ1-2, with D maybe TRBD1 (6 bases). Trimming took off 1 base at V and 6 bases at J, with 30 bases between the two ends. Germline assignment: CDR1 MNHEY and CDR2 SVGEGT. CDR3 size: 20 residues. This CDR3 is CASSYLRTGTPPGVGDGYTF. As DNA, the CDR3 is TGTGCCAGCAGTTACTTACGGACCGGGACACCACCCGGGGTGGGTGATGGCTACACCTTC.

The chain is built from TRBV6-2 or TRBV6-3 and TRBJ2-5, with D tentatively TRBD2 (5 bases). With 7 bases removed from V and 4 bases from J, the gap between germline ends came to 16 bases. The CDR3 consists of 14 residues. The germline V gene has CDR1 MNHEY and CDR2 SVGEGT. CDR3 in DNA: TGTGCCAGCATTTTACTATTAGGAGGAGAGACCCAGTACTTC. It is translated as CASILLLGGETQYF.

This chain joins TRBV6-2 or TRBV6-3 and TRBJ2-7; possibly TRBD2 for D (5 bases). The CDR3 consists of 13 residues. Trimming cost V 5 bases and J 3 bases, with 11 bases left between them. Germline CDR1 MNHEY, CDR2 SVGEGT. The DNA for the CDR3 is TGTGCCAGCAGTGTCCGGCGGGTCTACGAGCAGTACTTC. Translation: CASSVRRVYEQYF.

This sequence joins TRBV10-3 and TRBJ2-7; the match to TRBD1 covers 7 bases. The V gene's germline CDR1 is ENHRY and CDR2 SYGVKD. V lost 1 base, J lost 6 bases, and 9 bases stayed unmatched. CDR3 length: 15 amino acids. The chain's CDR3 is CAISEWTGPRGEQYF. DNA of the CDR3: TGTGCCATCAGTGAGTGGACAGGACCTAGGGGCGAGCAGTACTTC.

This chain uses TRBV4-3 with TRBJ2-6, with 8 bases lining up with TRBD1. This CDR3 is 17 amino acids long. V shed 0 bases and J 2 bases; nucleotides not matched to a gene: 3. Germline CDR1 LGHNA, CDR2 YSLEER. CDR3 DNA sequence: TGCGCCAGCAGCCAAGAAAAACAGGGGGCTGGGGCCAACGTCCTGACTTTC. It is translated as CASSQEKQGAGANVLTF.

Only a few counts were recorded for this clonotype. V usage is TRBV9 and J usage is TRBJ2-1; D not certain. Trimming removed 0 bases from V and 8 bases from J, with 15 bases in between. CDR1 is SGDLS and CDR2 is YYNGEE in the germline V gene. The CDR3 is made up of 15 amino acids. The chain's CDR3 is CASSVGPLSSDEQFF. For the CDR3, the DNA is TGTGCCAGCAGCGTAGGGCCCCTGTCCAGCGATGAGCAGTTCTTC.

This sequence joins TRBV2 and TRBJ2-1, with D unclear. The V and J ends lost 2 bases and 5 bases respectively, with 13 bases between them. There are 15 residues in the CDR3. The germline V gene has CDR1 SNHLY and CDR2 FYNNEI. This chain's CDR3 is CASSERTRPNNEQFF. DNA of the CDR3: TGTGCCAGCAGTGAACGGACGAGGCCCAACAATGAGCAGTTCTTC.